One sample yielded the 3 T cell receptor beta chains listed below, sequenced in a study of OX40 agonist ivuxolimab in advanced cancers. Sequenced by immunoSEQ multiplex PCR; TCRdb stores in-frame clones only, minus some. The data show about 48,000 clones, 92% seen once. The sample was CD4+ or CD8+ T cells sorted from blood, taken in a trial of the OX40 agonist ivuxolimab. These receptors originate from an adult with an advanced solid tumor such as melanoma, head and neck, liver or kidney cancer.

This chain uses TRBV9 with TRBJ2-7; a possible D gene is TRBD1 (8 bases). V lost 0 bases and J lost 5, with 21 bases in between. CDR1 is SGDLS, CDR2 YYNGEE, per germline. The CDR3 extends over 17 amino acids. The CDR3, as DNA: TGTGCCAGCAGCGTAGCCCCCAGGGGGCGGGGGCTCGACGAGCAGTACTTC. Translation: CASSVAPRGRGLDEQYF.

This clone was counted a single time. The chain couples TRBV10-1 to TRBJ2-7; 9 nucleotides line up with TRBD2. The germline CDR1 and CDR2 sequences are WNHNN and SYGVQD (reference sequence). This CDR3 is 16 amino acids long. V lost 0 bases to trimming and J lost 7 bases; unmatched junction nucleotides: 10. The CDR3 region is CASSESLAGDLGEQYF. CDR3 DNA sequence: TGCGCCAGCAGTGAGTCGTTAGCGGGGGACCTAGGGGAGCAGTACTTC.

CDR3 sequence reads: CASTTTSSYEQYV. The CDR3 nucleotides are TGTGCCAGCACCACGACATCCTCCTACGAGCAGTACGTC. V gene TRBV6-1 combines with J gene TRBJ2-7; the D is unclear. Deletions cut 7 bases from V and 0 bases from J, with 10 bases between. Germline V CDR1 and CDR2: MNHNS, SASEGT. This CDR3 has 13 amino acids.